This paragraph reports one TCR beta chain. Its antigen is unknown. No much larger clone exists at a distance of one base, and base qualities are not known. The data derive from a study of shared clonotypes between healthy human individuals (dated by TCRdb to between 2020 and 2021). With regard to the full study: A couple of women and a few men aged 18 to 49 years were included in the cohort. Per donor, three plates each were used for CD4 naive and CD4 memory, two for CD8 naive, and one for CD8 memory. To estimate repertoire size and how much clonotype sharing occurs between individuals, the study deeply sequenced the blood TCR repertoires of a handful of healthy adults. Different laboratories and diverse techniques were used to prepare libraries and sequence TCR repertoires, to increase sequencing depth and limit assay-specific biases. Per donor, leukapheresis produced somewhere between about 0.8 and 9 billion PBMCs. What the research found in general, with its limitations: Higher generation probabilities were observed for clonotypes shared by all four sorted-subset donors than for non-shared clonotypes. Approximately 5% of naive CD4, 3% to 3.5% of naive CD8, roughly 2.4% of memory CD4, and about 0.4% of memory CD8 clonotypes were shared across a few donors. Sampling was restricted to blood, and TCR repertoires in tissues likely differ from the TCR repertoires found in blood. Even with the large sequencing depth, rarefaction of the sorted-subset datasets indicated that sequencing was incomplete. Naive subsets generally had larger estimated clonotype richness than memory subsets did. Pairwise subsampling indicated that sequencing depth was expected to affect the degree of clonotype sharing among donors. Because the study included a small number of donors, the genetic and exposure-history diversity represented was limited.

For the CD8 naive samples, CD45RO-negative cells were positively selected for CCR7, yielding a CD45RA+CCR7+ population from which TemRA cells were excluded. The donors were healthy, HIV-negative adults with no recently reported acute infections or vaccinations. All donors were Caucasian adults living in Nashville, Tennessee, USA. After blood collection by leukapheresis, PBMCs were isolated using Ficoll-Histopaque density gradient centrifugation and then cryopreserved in the vapor phase of liquid nitrogen. Analytical flow cytometry was used to check the purity and quantity of each magnetically sorted T cell population. Genomic DNA was isolated from every sorted fraction and measured by UV absorbance on a Nanodrop 2000c. Using the deep immunoSEQ assay, multiplex PCR amplified TCR CDR3 regions from genomic DNA. For each cell subset, the extracted genomic DNA was distributed evenly across all wells of several immunoSEQ 96-well plates, and each plate served as one replicate. For sorted subsets, each replicate PCR was loaded with about 200 ng genomic DNA, equivalent to approximately 27,000 T cell genomes. Purified libraries were quantified with a Qubit 3.0 fluorometer, sized on a Bioanalyzer 2100, and re-quantified with the KAPA Library Quantification kit. Every immunoSEQ 96-well plate was sequenced on a separate single-read 150-cycle Illumina NextSeq 550 flow cell. From the authors' description of their analysis: Because the immunoSEQ output held only junctional sequences and lacked quality scores, the filtering could not match the filtering applied to full-length reads. To assign V/J genes and CDR3, sequences were annotated against IMGT germline references using PyIR, a Python wrapper for IgBLAST v1.9. Reads with weak V/J assignments (E-value above 1e-6), missing CDR3, stop codons, out-of-frame junctions, or ambiguous translated residues were removed. V3J clonotypes were defined by identical inferred V gene, J gene, and CDR3 amino acid sequence. To compute the percentage overlap between repertoires, the number of shared unique clonotypes was divided by the size of the smaller repertoire. Repertoire richness was assessed with RTK rarefaction, the Chao1 estimator, and Recon v2.1 estimates of unobserved clonotypes. Generation probabilities were computed with OLGA for all TCRbeta clonotypes obtained by the gDNA method from several donors. TCRdb holds this immuneACCESS table with in-frame rearrangements only. Some clones are missing; in checked studies, unresolved V genes explain under half, and the rest has no known cause. V, J and clone size are taken as reported in that table, and D and trimming were inferred from the DNA itself. The sample table records 1.5 million to 2.5 million clones; just under 95% of these occur just once. The ten largest clones capture 1% to 1.5% of the sample.

In the germline V gene, CDR1 corresponds to MGHRA and CDR2 to YSYEKL. Trimmed from V: 4 bases; trimmed from J: 5 bases; junction bases lacking a gene match: 8. The CDR3 covers 15 residues, taking in both the cysteine and the phenylalanine. This entry keeps only the CDR3 DNA: 45 bases, framed from base 1. This chain is built from TRBV4-1 and TRBJ1-5, with 7 bases in between that match TRBD1. The sequenced sample was naive CD8+ T cells sorted from blood. This specimen's cell subset or site label, per the study, means: CD45RA+CCR7+. The source of this sequence is a man between 18 and 35 years old in good health. DNA sequence: TGCGCCAGCAGCCGCGGCAGGGGGGATTATCAGCCCCAGCATTTT. It codes for CASSRGRGDYQPQHF.